This T cell receptor beta chain was captured by sequencing in a study of cytomegalovirus exposure and HLA in healthy donors. About the research overall: Out of a few hundred genotyped donors, 81% belonged to the Caucasian-associated ancestry cluster.

This clone was detected only a few times. The antigen is unknown. The study ran its PCR with 60 Vbeta and 13 Jbeta primers. Profiled with immunoSEQ multiplex PCR; TCRdb holds only in-frame clones, not every one. The sample has 99,000 or so clones, around 15% seen once. This CDR3 spans 13 amino acids. Germline V lookup: CDR1 LNHNV, CDR2 YYDKDF (reference sequence). V lost 3 bases to trimming and J lost 5 bases, with 8 bases between them. Study-level points and caveats: Further analysis was carried out later, and it showed several of the most significant clusters appearing linked to common viral pathogens. Using the classifier, cytomegalovirus status was reportedly diagnosed with high specificity and sensitivity. A later analysis showed that HLA-associated TCR beta chains had undergone more clonal expansion than equally common others.

V is TRBV15 and J is TRBJ2-1; D not certain. The source of this sequence is a female donor in good health and CMV-seronegative. Sample: PBMCs. The CDR3 reads CATSSLFHNEQFF. The CDR3 DNA reads as TGTGCCACCAGCAGCTTATTCCACAATGAGCAGTTCTTC.